The table lists the clone carrying this T cell receptor (beta chain) with a few counts. The CDR3 sequence is 15 residues long. Germline CDR1 is SQVTM and CDR2 is ANQGSEA. Trimming removed 0 bases from V and 3 bases from J; junction bases left unmatched: 8. Unique molecular identifiers tagged the TCRbeta library. TCRdb reprocessed the PCR reads with MiXCR, giving one entry per CDR3 protein. The sample carries fewer than 400,000 distinct CDR3 sequences, around 21% recorded once. The sample originates from a study of T-cell reconstitution after alpha-beta-depleted transplantation in children. The V and J genes are TRBV29-1 and TRBJ2-7, with 7 bases that match TRBD1. The sample was PBMCs from the stem cell graft donor, taken from the stem cell graft. The TCR sequence derives from a human donor who donated a stem cell graft to a child with acute myeloid leukemia. CDR3 protein: CSVEEDSTGVYEQYF. CDR3 nucleotides: TGCAGCGTTGAAGAGGACTCAACAGGGGTCTACGAGCAGTACTTC.